The rows below give T cell receptor beta chains drawn from one sample of a study of shared clonotypes between healthy human individuals. TCRdb's table, derived via immunoSEQ multiplex PCR, lists solely in-frame clones and lacks some. The sample carries about 2.4 million clones, approximately 94% recorded once. Sequences were obtained from naive CD4+ T cells sorted from blood. The source of these receptors is a man aged 18-30 years in good health. Each CDR3 is given with its conserved first and last residue. A D gene is named only where the DNA matches it firmly. A clone size is listed for some rows: how often the clone was seen (once, few, many), or a class if it is expanded.

>-|TRBJ2-3|TRBV5-1|-
CASSPGQSTDTQYF
TGCGCCAGCAGCCCGGGCCAGAGCACAGATACGCAGTATTTT
>-|TRBJ2-1|TRBV5-6|-
CASITGTAYNEQFF
TGTGCCAGCATCACTGGGACGGCCTACAATGAGCAGTTCTTC
>-|TRBJ1-1|TRBV7-9|-
CASSLPGHRNTEAFF
TGTGCCAGCAGCTTACCGGGACATAGAAACACTGAAGCTTTCTTT
>TRBD1|TRBJ2-7|TRBV19|-
CASSQRTGKVGFYEQYF
TGTGCCAGTAGTCAAAGGACAGGGAAGGTGGGCTTCTACGAGCAGTACTTC
>TRBD2|TRBJ2-2|TRBV9|-
CASSASGGAWQTGELFF
TGTGCCAGCAGCGCTAGCGGGGGGGCCTGGCAAACCGGGGAGCTGTTTTTT
>-|TRBJ2-2|TRBV7-2|-
CASSTDWNTGELFF
TGTGCCAGCAGCACCGACTGGAACACCGGGGAGCTGTTTTTT
>-|TRBJ2-5|TRBV29-1|-
CSVDREVGETQYF
TGCAGCGTTGACAGGGAAGTAGGGGAGACCCAGTACTTC
>-|TRBJ1-1|TRBV25-1|-
CASSLGGNTEAFF
TGTGCCAGCAGTCTCGGGGGGAACACTGAAGCTTTCTTT
>TRBD1|TRBJ2-3|TRBV28|-
CASIRGSGQGIDTQYF
TGTGCCAGCATTAGGGGGTCGGGACAGGGAATAGATACGCAGTATTTT
>-|TRBJ2-7|TRBV5-6|-
CASTRPGTPTYEQYF
TGTGCCAGCACCCGCCCGGGGACACCAACCTACGAGCAGTATTTC
>TRBD1|TRBJ2-7|TRBV6-5|-
CASSSDRAEQYF
TGTGCCAGCAGTTCCGACAGGGCGGAGCAGTACTTC
>-|TRBJ2-3|TRBV5-1|-
CASSLEGIDTQYF
TGCGCCAGCAGCTTGGAAGGGATAGATACGCAGTATTTT
>-|TRBJ1-3|TRBV7-2|-
CASSRQEGNTIYF
TGTGCCAGCAGCCGACAGGAAGGAAACACCATATATTTT
>-|TRBJ1-4|TRBV4-3|-
CASSPSGVTNEKLFF
TGCGCCAGCAGCCCTTCAGGGGTAACTAATGAAAAACTGTTTTTT
>-|TRBJ1-2|TRBV25-1|-
CASSETGKANYGYTF
TGTGCCAGTAGTGAAACAGGGAAAGCTAACTATGGCTACACCTTC
>TRBD1|TRBJ1-1|TRBV25-1|-
CASSWTGPTEAFF
TGTGCCAGCAGTTGGACAGGACCCACTGAAGCTTTCTTT
>-|TRBJ2-7|TRBV20-1|-
CSANRPSRYF
TGCAGTGCTAACAGACCAAGTCGGTACTTC
>TRBD2|TRBJ2-5|TRBV27|-
CASILPGLAGLGGETQYF
TGTGCCAGCATTCTCCCGGGACTAGCGGGCCTAGGGGGGGAGACCCAGTACTTC
>-|TRBJ1-3|TRBV6-1|once
CASSHPTGNTIYF
TGTGCCAGCAGCCACCCGACTGGAAACACCATATATTTT
>-|TRBJ2-1|TRBV20-1|-
CSAVNNEQFF
TGCAGTGCCGTAAACAATGAGCAGTTCTTC
>-|TRBJ2-3|TRBV19|once
CASSHAVVTDTQYF
TGTGCCAGTAGCCACGCCGTGGTCACAGATACGCAGTATTTT
>TRBD1|TRBJ2-7|TRBV5-5|-
CASSIPGQGASYEQYF
TGTGCCAGCAGCATACCGGGACAGGGGGCATCCTACGAGCAGTACTTC
>-|TRBJ2-7|TRBV2|-
CASSESGSSYEQYF
TGTGCCAGCAGTGAATCGGGCAGTTCCTACGAGCAGTACTTC
>-|TRBJ1-1|TRBV27|-
CASLKTAMNTEAFF
TGTGCCAGTCTCAAGACAGCCATGAACACTGAAGCTTTCTTT
>-|TRBJ1-6|TRBV6-4|once
CASSYSSYNSPLHF
TGTGCCAGCAGTTACAGCTCCTATAATTCACCCCTCCACTTT
>TRBD1|TRBJ1-5|TRBV7-2|-
CASSPRQGYQPQHF
TGTGCCAGCAGCCCCCGACAGGGCTATCAGCCCCAGCATTTT
>-|TRBJ2-1|TRBV30|-
CAWSVDYNNEQFF
TGTGCCTGGAGTGTAGACTACAACAATGAGCAGTTCTTC
>-|TRBJ1-1|TRBV25-1|-
CASSEYWNTEAFF
TGTGCCAGCAGTGAATACTGGAACACTGAAGCTTTCTTT
>-|TRBJ2-3|TRBV18|-
CASSPSRGFSTDTQYF
TGTGCCAGCTCACCATCAAGGGGTTTTAGCACAGATACGCAGTATTTT
>-|TRBJ1-2|TRBV30|few
CAWRQHDLGGYTF
TGTGCCTGGAGGCAGCACGACCTAGGAGGCTACACCTTC
>-|TRBJ2-1|TRBV11-2|-
CASSLDLAPSSNEQFF
TGTGCCAGCAGCTTAGATCTAGCTCCCAGCTCCAATGAGCAGTTCTTC
>-|TRBJ1-4|TRBV18|-
CASSPGTDEKLFF
TGTGCCAGCTCACCAGGGACGGATGAAAAACTGTTTTTT
>-|TRBJ2-2|TRBV5-6|-
CASSLGWNTGELFF
TGTGCCAGCAGCCTAGGGTGGAACACCGGGGAGCTGTTTTTT
>-|TRBJ1-5|TRBV5-1|-
CASSLGQSNQPQHF
TGCGCCAGCAGCTTGGGACAGTCAAATCAGCCCCAGCATTTT
>TRBD1|TRBJ2-7|TRBV19|-
CASSPGTGGPYEQYF
TGTGCCAGTAGTCCGGGGACAGGGGGCCCCTACGAGCAGTACTTC
>-|TRBJ2-1|TRBV5-8|-
CASSRALHFREQFF
TGTGCCAGCAGCAGGGCCCTTCACTTTCGGGAGCAGTTCTTC
>-|TRBJ1-1|TRBV27|-
CASSPPRRTHTEAFF
TGTGCCAGCAGTCCTCCGAGAAGGACGCACACTGAAGCTTTCTTT
>-|TRBJ1-1|TRBV29-1|-
CSVGEGGRTEAFF
TGCAGCGTTGGAGAGGGGGGAAGAACTGAAGCTTTCTTT
>TRBD1|TRBJ1-2|TRBV11-2|once
CASSFRQGVYGYTF
TGTGCCAGCAGCTTCAGACAGGGAGTCTATGGCTACACCTTC
>-|TRBJ1-3|TRBV30|-
CARSGGSGNTIYF
TGTGCCCGGAGTGGGGGGTCTGGAAACACCATATATTTT
>-|TRBJ2-2|TRBV5-3|-
CARSLVGGMNTGELFF
TGTGCCAGAAGCTTGGTTGGCGGGATGAACACCGGGGAGCTGTTTTTT
>TRBD2|TRBJ2-1|TRBV7-9|-
CASSYTGLANNEQFF
TGTGCCAGCAGTTATACGGGACTAGCGAACAATGAGCAGTTCTTC